This TCR beta chain was captured in a study of T cell responses to AZD1222 COVID-19 vaccine. From germline, CDR1 is MNHEY and CDR2 SVGEGT. V lost 5 bases, J lost 2 bases, and 11 bases stayed unmatched. The CDR3 loop spans 18 amino acids. Repertoires were generated with immunoSEQ multiplex PCR, while TCRdb's copy carries only in-frame clones and drops some. The data hold tens of thousands of clones, with about 93% observed a single time. This specimen consisted of peripheral blood, obtained 28 days after the second dose of the MenACWY control vaccine. The source of this sequence is an adult who received the MenACWY meningococcal vaccine as a control. The chain combines TRBV6-2 or TRBV6-3 with TRBJ2-3; 12 nucleotides agree with TRBD2. Written as DNA, the CDR3 is TGTGCCAGCAGTACCTTCTCTCGACTAGCGGGGGCCACAGATACGCAGTATTTT. It translates to CASSTFSRLAGATDTQYF.